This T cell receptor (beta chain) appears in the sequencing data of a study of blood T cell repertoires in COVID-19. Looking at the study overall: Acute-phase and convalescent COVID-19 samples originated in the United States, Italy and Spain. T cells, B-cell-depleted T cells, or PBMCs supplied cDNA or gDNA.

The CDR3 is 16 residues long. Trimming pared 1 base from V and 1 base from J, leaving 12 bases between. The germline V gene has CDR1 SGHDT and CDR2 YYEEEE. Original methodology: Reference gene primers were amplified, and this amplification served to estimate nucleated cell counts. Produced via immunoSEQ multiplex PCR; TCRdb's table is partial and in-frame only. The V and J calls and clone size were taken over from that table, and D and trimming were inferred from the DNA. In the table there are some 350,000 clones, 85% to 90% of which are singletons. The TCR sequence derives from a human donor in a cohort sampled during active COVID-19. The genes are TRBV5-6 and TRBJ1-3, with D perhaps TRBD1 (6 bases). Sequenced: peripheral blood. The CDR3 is CASSLFRGPSGNTIYF. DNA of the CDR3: TGTGCCAGCAGCTTGTTCAGGGGACCATCTGGAAACACCATATATTTT.